Each of the 3 T cell receptor beta chains below was sequenced from the same sample in a study of T-cell memory formation after mild COVID-19. Each CDR3 protein gets one entry after TCRdb re-called the 5' RACE reads with MiXCR. The data show about 180,000 distinct CDR3 sequences, roughly 16% seen once. The sequencing sample was made of PBMCs or a T cell subset sorted from them (not recorded which). The receptors come from an adult woman who had mild COVID-19 (a few samples of this study predate the infection). Cell type and time point are not known.

This chain joins TRBV5-6 and TRBJ1-1; maybe TRBD1 (6 bases). Trimming took 1 base from V and 0 from J, leaving 16 bases between them. This CDR3 region has 17 residues. CDR1 and CDR2 from the germline V gene are SGHDT and YYEEEE. The CDR3 nucleotides are TGTGCCAGCAGCTTGCGAGGCCAGGGGCCCATGAACACTGAAGCTTTCTTT. It is translated as CASSLRGQGPMNTEAFF.

The rearrangement joins TRBV12-3 or TRBV12-4 to TRBJ1-4; 9 bases agree with TRBD1. The CDR3 is 14 residues long. Trimming at V came to 6 bases and at J to 5 bases, leaving 4 bases not matched to a gene. Here the CDR3 DNA reads TGTGCCAGCAGCCTCGGGACAGGGAATGAAAAACTGTTTTTT. Translation: CASSLGTGNEKLFF.

This clonotype was seen ten or more times. The genes are TRBV5-1 and TRBJ2-1; D gene ambiguous. The germline V gene encodes CDR1 SGHRS and CDR2 YFSETQ. The CDR3 spans 11 residues. With 0 bases removed from V and 7 bases from J, the gap between germline ends came to 2 bases. In DNA, the CDR3 is TGCGCCAGCAGCTTGGAGAATGAGCAGTTCTTC. It yields the protein CASSLENEQFF.